This T cell receptor (beta chain) stems from a study of shared clonotypes between healthy human individuals (dated by TCRdb to the early 2020s). Notes on the research overall: The cohort comprised two women and a few men aged 18 to 49 years. To increase sequencing depth and limit assay-specific biases, TCR repertoire library preparation and sequencing were carried out by different laboratories using diverse techniques. Per donor, leukapheresis produced somewhere between about 0.94 and 9.5 billion PBMCs. For each donor, three plates each were used for CD4 naive and CD4 memory, two plates were used for CD8 naive, and one plate was used for CD8 memory. The study deeply sequenced blood TCR repertoires of about 5 healthy adults to estimate repertoire size and the extent of clonotype sharing between individuals.

From cysteine to phenylalanine, the CDR3 is 12 amino acids long. Only CDR3 DNA remains: 36 bases, in frame from the first base. What the authors observed across the whole study: The genetic and exposure-history diversity represented was limited by the small number of donors. Incomplete sequencing was indicated by rarefaction of sorted-subset datasets, despite the large sequencing depth. Pairwise subsampling indicated that sequencing depth was expected to affect the degree of clonotype sharing among donors. When several donors were compared, the shared fraction of clonotypes was about 5.2% for naive CD4, over 3% for naive CD8, 2.3% for memory CD4, and roughly 0.4% for memory CD8. Clonotypes shared by all four sorted-subset donors showed higher generation probabilities than non-shared clonotypes. Sampling was limited to blood, and TCR repertoires in tissue likely differ from TCR repertoires in blood. Estimated clonotype richness was generally larger for naive than for memory subsets.

Regarding this clone: Its specific antigen is unknown. No quality values exist for individual bases; no much larger clone is one base distant.

TCR CDR3 regions were amplified from genomic DNA by multiplex PCR using the deep immunoSEQ assay. Genomic DNA extracted from each cell subset was distributed evenly over all wells of several immunoSEQ 96-well plates, and each plate served as one replicate. Each replicate PCR for sorted subsets received about 200 ng genomic DNA, equal to roughly 30,000 T cell genomes. The purified libraries were quantified using a Qubit 3.0 fluorometer, sized with a Bioanalyzer 2100, and then quantified again using the KAPA Library Quantification kit. A separate single-read 150-cycle Illumina NextSeq 550 flow cell was used to sequence each immunoSEQ 96-well plate. Per the source publication's procedure: Because only junctional sequences without quality scores were contained in the immunoSEQ output, filtering matching that applied to full-length reads could not be performed. Sequences were annotated with PyIR, a Python wrapper for IgBLAST v1.9, using IMGT germline references to assign V/J genes and CDR3. Reads were filtered out if the reads had weak V/J assignments (E-value above 1e-6), no CDR3, stop codons, out-of-frame junctions, or ambiguous translated residues. V3J clonotypes were defined by identical inferred V gene, J gene, and CDR3 amino acid sequence. Percentage overlap between repertoires was computed as shared unique clonotypes divided by the size of the smaller repertoire. Repertoire richness was assessed with RTK rarefaction, the Chao1 estimator, and Recon v2.1 estimates of unobserved clonotypes. Generation probabilities for all TCRbeta clonotypes obtained by the gDNA method from a handful of donors were computed using OLGA. TCRdb obtained this table from immuneACCESS and retained in-frame rearrangements with V and J assigned. These tables miss some clones; where compared with another copy, unresolved V genes account for less than half of the shortfall, and the remainder is unexplained. V, J and clone size are those of that table, while D and trimming were read from the DNA. For this sample the table gives some 2.1 million clones, of which 90% to 95% were detected only once. 0.1% to 0.15% of the sample is in the top ten clones.

The donors were healthy, HIV-negative adults who had no recently reported acute infections or vaccinations. Every donor was a Caucasian adult living in Nashville, Tennessee, USA. CD4+ T cells were enriched by magnetic negative selection, after which naive cells were positively selected on CD45RA and the negative fraction was taken as the memory subset. Blood was obtained by leukapheresis, after which PBMCs were separated by Ficoll-Histopaque density gradient centrifugation and cryopreserved in liquid nitrogen vapor phase. Analytical flow cytometry was used to check the purity and quantity of every magnetically sorted T cell population. Genomic DNA was isolated from each sorted fraction and quantified by UV absorbance on a Nanodrop 2000c.

The TCR comes from a man younger than 30 in good health. Sequencing was done on a sample of naive CD4+ T cells sorted from blood. In light of the paper, this sample's cell subset or site label describes: CD45RA+ positively selected. The chain is encoded by TRBV21-1 joined to TRBJ2-7. TRBV21-1 is deemed a pseudogene. The bases read TGTGCCATCCCAGAGACCTTCTACGAGCAGTACTTC. This translates into CAIPETFYEQYF.